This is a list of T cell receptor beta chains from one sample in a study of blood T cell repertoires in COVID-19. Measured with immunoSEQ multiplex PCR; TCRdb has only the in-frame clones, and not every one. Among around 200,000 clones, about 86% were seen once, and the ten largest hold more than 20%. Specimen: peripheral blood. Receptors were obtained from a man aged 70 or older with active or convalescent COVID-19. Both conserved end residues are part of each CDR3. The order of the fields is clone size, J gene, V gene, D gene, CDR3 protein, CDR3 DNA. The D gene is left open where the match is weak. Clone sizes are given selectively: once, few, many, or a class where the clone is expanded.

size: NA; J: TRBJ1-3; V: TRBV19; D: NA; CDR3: CASWLGSATGNTIYF; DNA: TGTGCCAGTTGGCTTGGCAGCGCTACGGGAAACACCATATATTTT
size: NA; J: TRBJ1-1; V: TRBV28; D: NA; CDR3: CASSLKRGSNVEAFF; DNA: TGTGCCAGCAGTTTAAAAAGGGGCAGCAATGTCGAAGCTTTCTTT
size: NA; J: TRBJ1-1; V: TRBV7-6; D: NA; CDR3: CASSSGLENTEAFF; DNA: TGTGCCAGCAGCTCCGGACTGGAGAACACTGAAGCTTTCTTT
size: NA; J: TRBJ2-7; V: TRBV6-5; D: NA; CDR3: CASTHNYEQYF; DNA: TGTGCCAGCACCCACAACTACGAGCAGTACTTC
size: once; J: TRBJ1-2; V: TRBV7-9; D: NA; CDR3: CASSPGVVSYGYTF; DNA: TGTGCCAGCAGCCCTGGAGTGGTTTCTTATGGCTACACCTTC
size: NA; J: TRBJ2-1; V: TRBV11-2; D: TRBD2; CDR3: CASSSGLVDYNEQFF; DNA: TGTGCCAGCAGCTCAGGACTAGTGGACTACAATGAGCAGTTCTTC
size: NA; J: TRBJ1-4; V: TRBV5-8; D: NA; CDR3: CASSPYGNRASERLFF; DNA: TGTGCCAGCAGCCCCTACGGGAACAGGGCCTCGGAAAGACTGTTTTTT
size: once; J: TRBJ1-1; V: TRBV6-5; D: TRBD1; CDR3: CASSYSTGGGEAFF; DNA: TGTGCCAGCAGTTACTCGACAGGGGGTGGTGAAGCTTTCTTT
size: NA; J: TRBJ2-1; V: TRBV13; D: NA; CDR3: CASSLPSGVYNEQFF; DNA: TGTGCCAGCAGCTTACCCTCGGGGGTGTACAATGAGCAGTTCTTC
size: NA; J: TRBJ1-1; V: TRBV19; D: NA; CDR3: CASSRQGYTEAFF; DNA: TGTGCCAGTAGTCGCCAGGGCTACACTGAAGCTTTCTTT
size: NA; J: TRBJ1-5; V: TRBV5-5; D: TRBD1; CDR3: CASSLGTGLAQPQHF; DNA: TGTGCCAGCAGCTTGGGGACAGGGCTTGCTCAGCCCCAGCATTTT
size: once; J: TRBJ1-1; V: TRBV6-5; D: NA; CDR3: CATRTTGLLPEAFF; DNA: TGTGCCACCAGAACGACGGGACTCCTACCTGAAGCTTTCTTT
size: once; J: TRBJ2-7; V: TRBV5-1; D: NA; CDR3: CASSLVAATYEQYF; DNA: TGCGCCAGCAGCTTGGTAGCTGCGACCTACGAGCAGTACTTC
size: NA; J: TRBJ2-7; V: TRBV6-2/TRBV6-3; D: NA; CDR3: CASSIGTRNRYEQYF; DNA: TGTGCCAGCAGTATAGGGACTCGTAACAGGTACGAGCAGTACTTC
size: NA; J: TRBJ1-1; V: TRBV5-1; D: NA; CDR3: CASSLAPSGQTNTEAFF; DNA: TGCGCCAGCAGCTTGGCCCCCTCCGGACAGACGAACACTGAAGCTTTCTTT
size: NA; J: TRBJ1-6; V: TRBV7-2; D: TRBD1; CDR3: CASSPEGQGIYNSPLHF; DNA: TGTGCCAGCAGCCCAGAGGGACAGGGGATTTATAATTCACCCCTCCACTTT
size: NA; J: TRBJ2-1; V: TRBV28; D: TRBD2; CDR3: CASSLYGTSGRSQFF; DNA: TGTGCCAGCAGTTTATACGGGACTAGCGGACGTTCGCAGTTCTTC
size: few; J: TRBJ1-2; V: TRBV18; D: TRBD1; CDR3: CASSPATGDYGYTF; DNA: TGTGCCAGCTCACCGGCGACAGGGGACTATGGCTACACCTTC